This is a list of T cell receptor beta chains from one sample in a study of PD-1 blockade in classical Hodgkin lymphoma. Libraries were prepared by immunoSEQ multiplex PCR; TCRdb keeps only in-frame clonotypes and omits some of them. The table lists around 13,000 clones, approximately 77% of them singletons, with roughly a quarter in the top ten. The source material was peripheral blood mononuclear cells (PBMCs), sampled at baseline. The receptors come from a human donor with classical Hodgkin lymphoma. Each CDR3 is given with its conserved first and last residue. D genes are given only for firm matches. For some rows the clone size is stated as once, few or many, or as a class when expanded; others skip it.

D: TRBD1
J: TRBJ2-6
V: TRBV7-2
size: -
DNA: TGTGCCAGCAGCCCTACCTTAACAGGGGCCTTCTCTGGGGCCAACGTCCTGACTTTC
CDR3: CASSPTLTGAFSGANVLTF

D: -
J: TRBJ2-7
V: TRBV27
size: -
DNA: TGTGCCAGCACCGCCTCCGGACGGAACTACGAGCAGTACTTC
CDR3: CASTASGRNYEQYF

D: -
J: TRBJ2-7
V: TRBV2
size: -
DNA: TGTGCCAGCAGTGAAGGGGCAGGGGAAATCTACGAGCAGTACTTC
CDR3: CASSEGAGEIYEQYF

D: -
J: TRBJ1-1
V: TRBV4-1
size: -
DNA: TGCGCCAGCAGCCAAGATGGTGGGCTTGAAGCTTTCTTT
CDR3: CASSQDGGLEAFF

D: TRBD2
J: TRBJ2-1
V: TRBV7-3
size: -
DNA: TGTGCCAGCAGCTTGGGACTTAGCGGGGGGCAAAATGAGCAGTTCTTC
CDR3: CASSLGLSGGQNEQFF

D: TRBD1
J: TRBJ2-7
V: TRBV5-6
size: -
DNA: TGTGCCAGCAGCTTGGTGTCAGGGGGCTCCTACGAGCAGTACTTC
CDR3: CASSLVSGGSYEQYF

D: TRBD2
J: TRBJ2-7
V: TRBV6-1
size: -
DNA: TGTGCCAGCAGTGAATTCGGGGGGATTCTCTCCTACGAGCAGTACTTC
CDR3: CASSEFGGILSYEQYF

D: -
J: TRBJ2-1
V: TRBV21-1
size: few
DNA: TGTGCCAGCAGCCCACGGCTAGGACAGGAGGCAAATGAGCAGTTCTTC
CDR3: CASSPRLGQEANEQFF

D: -
J: TRBJ1-6
V: TRBV12-5
size: few
DNA: TGTGCTAGTGGTCCCGGCTCACCCCTCCACTTT
CDR3: CASGPGSPLHF

D: TRBD1
J: TRBJ1-1
V: TRBV6-1
size: -
DNA: TGTGCCAGCAGTGACCGGGACAGGGGCTTTACTTTCTTT
CDR3: CASSDRDRGFTFF

D: -
J: TRBJ1-2
V: TRBV30
size: -
DNA: TGTGCCTGGAGTGAAGGGTTCTATGGCTACACCTTC
CDR3: CAWSEGFYGYTF

D: -
J: TRBJ1-6
V: TRBV2
size: -
DNA: TGTGCCAGCTTTAAGGAGGTTTTGAATTCACCCCTCCACTTT
CDR3: CASFKEVLNSPLHF

D: -
J: TRBJ2-1
V: TRBV11-3
size: -
DNA: TGTGCCAGCAGCTTCTTAGGGGGGGACACTAGTGATCCCTCCTACAATGAGCAGTTCTTC
CDR3: CASSFLGGDTSDPSYNEQFF

D: -
J: TRBJ2-3
V: TRBV12-5
size: -
DNA: TGTGCTAGTGGTTTGGCCACAACATCCACGCAGTATTTT
CDR3: CASGLATTSTQYF

D: -
J: TRBJ2-1
V: TRBV11-3
size: -
DNA: TGTGCCAGCAGCGCCGGTCCCAGGGACAATGAGCAGTTCTTC
CDR3: CASSAGPRDNEQFF

D: -
J: TRBJ1-4
V: TRBV5-4
size: -
DNA: TGTGCCAGCAGCGGCACAGGGTCAAAGGGGGAAAAACTGTTTTTT
CDR3: CASSGTGSKGEKLFF

D: -
J: TRBJ1-2
V: TRBV6-1
size: -
DNA: TGTGCCAGCAGTCAATCGAAACACCCGGAGGGCTACACCTTC
CDR3: CASSQSKHPEGYTF

D: -
J: TRBJ2-5
V: TRBV29-1
size: -
DNA: TGCAGCGTTGCTCAGGAGTACCAAGAGACCCAGTACTTC
CDR3: CSVAQEYQETQYF

D: -
J: TRBJ1-5
V: TRBV29-1
size: -
DNA: TGCAGCGTTGGTAAGCCCCAGCATTTT
CDR3: CSVGKPQHF

D: -
J: TRBJ1-6
V: TRBV27
size: -
DNA: TGTGCCAGCAGTTTATCGCAGGGAAATTCACCCCTCCACTTT
CDR3: CASSLSQGNSPLHF

D: TRBD1
J: TRBJ2-7
V: TRBV10-1
size: few
DNA: TGCGCCAGCAGACGGGCCGGGACAGGGAGGTCCTACGAGCAGTACTTC
CDR3: CASRRAGTGRSYEQYF

D: -
J: TRBJ2-5
V: TRBV2
size: -
DNA: TGTGCCAGCCAACAAGAGCGGGCCCAAGAGACCCAGTACTTC
CDR3: CASQQERAQETQYF

D: -
J: TRBJ2-5
V: TRBV5-4
size: once
DNA: TGTGCCAGCAGCGGCCTGGAGACCCAGTACTTC
CDR3: CASSGLETQYF

D: -
J: TRBJ2-5
V: TRBV18
size: few
DNA: TGTGCCAGCTCACCAGCGGGGTGGGGTCAAGAGACCCAGTACTTC
CDR3: CASSPAGWGQETQYF

D: -
J: TRBJ1-2
V: TRBV9
size: -
DNA: TGTGCCAGCTGCAGAGATACCACAGGGAATGGCTACACCTTC
CDR3: CASCRDTTGNGYTF

D: -
J: TRBJ2-3
V: TRBV27
size: -
DNA: TGTGCCAGCAGTTTTCTAGATACGCAGTATTTT
CDR3: CASSFLDTQYF

D: -
J: TRBJ2-7
V: TRBV5-8
size: -
DNA: TGTGCCAGCAGCCGAGCTCAGGGCTTGACCTACGAGCAGTACTTC
CDR3: CASSRAQGLTYEQYF

D: -
J: TRBJ1-3
V: TRBV5-1
size: -
DNA: TGCGCCAGCGGCGACGGCTCTGGAAACACCATATATTTT
CDR3: CASGDGSGNTIYF

D: -
J: TRBJ2-7
V: TRBV6-5
size: -
DNA: TGTGCCAGCACCGCCGGCGGCGAGCAGTACTTC
CDR3: CASTAGGEQYF

D: TRBD1
J: TRBJ1-1
V: TRBV6-5
size: -
DNA: TGTGCCAGCAGTTCGACAGGGGAAGCTTTCTTT
CDR3: CASSSTGEAFF

D: -
J: TRBJ1-1
V: TRBV4-2
size: -
DNA: TGTGCCAGCAGCCAAGTTGCCCCCACTGAAGCTTTCTTT
CDR3: CASSQVAPTEAFF

D: -
J: TRBJ2-2
V: TRBV5-1
size: -
DNA: TGCGCCAGCAGGTGGGGAGACACCGGGGAGCTGTTTTTT
CDR3: CASRWGDTGELFF

D: -
J: TRBJ1-4
V: TRBV4-3
size: -
DNA: TGCGCCAGCAGCCAAGTGCAGAAAGCAACTAATGAAAAACTGTTTTTT
CDR3: CASSQVQKATNEKLFF

D: TRBD1
J: TRBJ1-5
V: TRBV6-5
size: -
DNA: TGTGCCAGCAGTAAAGGACAGGGGGCTGGTCAGCCCCAGCATTTT
CDR3: CASSKGQGAGQPQHF

D: TRBD1
J: TRBJ1-1
V: TRBV5-6
size: -
DNA: TGTGCCAGCAGCTTGGGACAGGGAATCGGTCTGAACACTGAAGCTTTCTTT
CDR3: CASSLGQGIGLNTEAFF

D: -
J: TRBJ1-2
V: TRBV5-6
size: -
DNA: TGTGCCAGCAGCTTGAGGCAGGGAGACGGCTACACCTTC
CDR3: CASSLRQGDGYTF